Following are 7 T cell receptor beta chains from one sample sequenced in a study of T cell repertoires in cytomegalovirus infection. TCRdb processed the reads anew with MiXCR; each CDR3 protein has one entry. This sample carries 300,000 to 400,000 distinct CDR3 sequences, around 25% of them seen once, and the ten largest clones take 10% to 15%. Their antigens are not known. The source material was cultured PBMCs, sampled from culture after CMV antigen stimulation. The receptors were sampled from a human donor in good health (CMV status not recorded). Some clones in this sample may be carry-over from other donors' samples.

This clonotype was counted ten times or more. The chain combines TRBV6-1 with TRBJ2-4, with 9 bases lining up with TRBD1. With V trimmed by 3 bases and J by 6 bases, 6 bases remained unmatched. CDR3 length: 15 residues. Germline V lookup: CDR1 MNHNS, CDR2 SASEGT. CDR3 region: CASSEGTGILNIQYF. As DNA, the CDR3 is TGTGCCAGCAGTGAGGGGACAGGGATTTTAAACATTCAGTACTTC.

This clonotype has more than one count but fewer than ten. V usage is TRBV7-9 and J usage is TRBJ1-1; D is possibly TRBD1 (6 bases). The CDR3 is made up of 16 amino acids. Germline assignment: CDR1 SEHNR and CDR2 FQNEAQ (reference sequence). V lost 3 bases and J 5 bases, leaving 19 bases between the germline ends. The CDR3 here is CASSFTRGGGRTEAFF. For the CDR3, the DNA is TGTGCCAGCAGCTTTACCAGGGGAGGGGGTAGGACTGAAGCTTTCTTT.

This clonotype was detected once. V gene TRBV10-3 combines with J gene TRBJ2-1, with TRBD2 as a possible D gene (5 bases). Trimming cost V 0 bases and J 0 bases, with 9 bases left between them. The germline gives CDR1 ENHRY, CDR2 SYGVKD. CDR3 size: 16 residues. This CDR3 reads CAISESSESSYNEQFF. The CDR3 region has the DNA TGTGCCATCAGTGAGTCTAGCGAAAGCTCCTACAATGAGCAGTTCTTC.

This chain links TRBV6-6 with TRBJ2-7, with TRBD1 matching 9 bases. The CDR3 extends over 16 amino acids. Germline CDR1 reads MNHNY; CDR2 reads SVGAGI (reference sequence). CDR3 in amino acids: CGSTPGQGLVDYEQYF. The CDR3, as DNA: TGTGGATCTACGCCGGGACAGGGTTTAGTTGACTACGAGCAGTACTTC.

Written as DNA, the CDR3 is TGTGCCACCAGTATGGGGGGGACTGGGGCCAACGTCCTGACTTTC. Translation gives CATSMGGTGANVLTF. The chain carries TRBV24-1 and TRBJ2-6, with 7 bases matching TRBD2. The length of the CDR3 is 15 residues. Trimming took 6 bases from V and 2 from J; bases not matched to a gene: 3. Germline-derived CDR1 and CDR2 are KGHDR and SFDVKD.

This clonotype was found a few times. V usage is TRBV24-1 and J usage is TRBJ1-2; D is unclear. V shed 3 bases and J shed 4 bases, with 11 bases lying between them. Germline V gene sequence: CDR1 KGHDR, CDR2 SFDVKD. The length of the CDR3 is 14 residues. The CDR3 reads CATSDQDGVYGYTF. Written as DNA, the CDR3 is TGTGCCACCAGTGATCAGGACGGGGTCTATGGCTACACCTTC.

V and J are TRBV4-1 and TRBJ2-7; the match to TRBD2 covers 10 bases. The CDR3 totals 16 residues. V lost 2 bases to trimming and J lost 2 bases; unmatched junction nucleotides: 6. Germline V lookup: CDR1 MGHRA, CDR2 YSYEKL. The CDR3 DNA reads as TGCGCCAGCAGCCAAAGGGCTAGCGGGAGCCCCTACGAGCAGTACTTC. Protein sequence: CASSQRASGSPYEQYF.